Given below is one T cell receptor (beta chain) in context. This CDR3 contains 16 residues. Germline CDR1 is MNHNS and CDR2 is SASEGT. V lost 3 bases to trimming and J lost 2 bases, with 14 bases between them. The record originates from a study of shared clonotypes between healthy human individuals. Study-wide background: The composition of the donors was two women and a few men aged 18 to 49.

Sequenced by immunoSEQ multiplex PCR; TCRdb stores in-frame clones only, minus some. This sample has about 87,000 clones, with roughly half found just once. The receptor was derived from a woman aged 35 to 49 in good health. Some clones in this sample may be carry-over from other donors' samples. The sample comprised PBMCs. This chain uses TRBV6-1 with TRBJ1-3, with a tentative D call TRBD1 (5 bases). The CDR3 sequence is CASSEGDGTAGNTIYF. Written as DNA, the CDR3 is TGTGCCAGCAGTGAGGGGGACGGGACGGCTGGAAACACCATATATTTT.